Reported below is one T cell receptor (beta chain). The data originate from a study of blood T cell repertoires in COVID-19. Study background: PBMCs, B-cell-depleted T cells, or T cells provided the cDNA or gDNA that made up the material.

Original analysis: The authors estimated nucleated cell counts from reference gene primer amplification. Libraries were prepared by immunoSEQ multiplex PCR; TCRdb keeps only in-frame clonotypes and omits some of them. Clone size and the V and J calls come from that table; the DNA yielded D and trimming. The sample lists 170,000 or so clones, 75% to 80% occurring once. This clonotype originated in a woman aged 65 to 85 with acute or convalescent COVID-19. Input material: peripheral blood.

The CDR3 region has the DNA TGCGCCAGCAGCTTTCAGCGGGGTTCGGATGAGCAGTTCTTC. It codes for CASSFQRGSDEQFF. The J gene is TRBJ2-1, the V gene TRBV5-1, with 7 bases that match TRBD2. After removal of 2 bases from V and 8 bases from J, the junction contained 7 bases not matched to a gene. CDR1 and CDR2 (germline): SGHRS, YFSETQ. This CDR3 contains 14 residues.